Following are 24 T cell receptor beta chains from one sample sequenced in a study of shared clonotypes between healthy human individuals. Data came from immunoSEQ multiplex PCR; TCRdb stores just in-frame clones and leaves some out. Found here are 2 million to 2.5 million clones, roughly 93% of them singletons; the top ten hold about 0.34%. Input material: naive CD4+ T cells from PBMCs. Subset reported: CD45RA+ positively selected. Receptors were obtained from a man in his late teens or twenties in good health. Some clones in this sample may be carry-over from other donors' samples.

This chain uses TRBV19 with TRBJ1-3; D gene uncertain. The V gene's germline CDR1 is LNHDA and CDR2 SQIVND (reference sequence). Trimming removed 7 bases at V and 0 bases at J, with 13 bases between. The CDR3 runs 15 residues. The DNA for the CDR3 is TGTGCCAGTACCACCGCGGCCTACTCTGGAAACACCATATATTTT. Its translation is CASTTAAYSGNTIYF.

The gene calls are TRBV25-1 and TRBJ2-3; D unclear. CDR3 length: 13 residues. Germline assignment: CDR1 MGHDK and CDR2 SYGVNS. Trimming shortened V by 5 bases and J by 2 bases, and 8 bases separated the two germline ends. The CDR3 here is CASSRAITDTQYF. The CDR3 bases are TGTGCCAGCAGTCGAGCGATCACAGATACGCAGTATTTT.

This rearrangement joins TRBV7-2 to TRBJ2-1, with TRBD1 matching over 9 bases. V lost 5 bases to trimming and J lost 7 bases; unmatched junction nucleotides: 12. Germline values: CDR1 SGHTA, CDR2 FQGNSA. The CDR3 loop spans 16 amino acids. DNA for the CDR3: TGTGCCAGCAGCCCGCCTGGCGGACAGGGGTGGAATGAGCAGTTCTTC. Amino acid sequence: CASSPPGGQGWNEQFF.

This rearrangement joins TRBV7-2 to TRBJ1-2; a possible D gene is TRBD1 (5 bases). CDR1 SGHTA and CDR2 FQGNSA come from the germline V gene. The V and J ends lost 8 bases and 8 bases respectively, with 21 bases between them. The CDR3 runs 14 residues. CDR3 sequence: CASSLLGEGPGYTF. CDR3 coding DNA: TGTGCCAGCTCCTTATTGGGTGAGGGGCCGGGCTACACCTTC.

The rearrangement joins TRBV25-1 to TRBJ1-4, with D hard to call. Trimming stripped 3 bases from V and 2 bases from J, with 13 bases between. Germline lookup yields CDR1 MGHDK and CDR2 SYGVNS. The CDR3 length is 16 residues. CDR3 in DNA: TGTGCCAGCAGTGATAATACCCGCCAGACTAATGAAAAACTGTTTTTT. It is translated as CASSDNTRQTNEKLFF.

The CDR3 spells CSVDRRGRTNYGYTF. The CDR3 coding sequence is TGCAGCGTTGATCGTAGGGGCAGAACTAACTATGGCTACACCTTC. V is TRBV29-1 and J is TRBJ1-2; weak D call: TRBD1 (5 bases). From germline, CDR1 is SQVTM and CDR2 ANQGSEA. The CDR3 is made up of 15 amino acids. Deletions cut 3 bases from V and 0 bases from J, with 14 bases between. The full variable domain, in which reference TRBV29-1 and TRBJ1-2 provide the parts outside the CDR3, is SAVISQKPSRDICQRGTSLTIQCQVDSQVTMMFWYRQQPGQSLTLIATANQGSEATYESGFVIDKFPISRPNLTFSTLTVSNMSPEDSSIYLCSVDRRGRTNYGYTFGSGTRLTVV.

This chain joins TRBV18 and TRBJ2-7, with TRBD2 identical over 8 bases. This CDR3 comprises 15 residues. V shed 6 bases and J 6 bases; nucleotides not matched to a gene: 13. The germline V gene has CDR1 KGHSH and CDR2 LQKENI. CDR3 nucleotide sequence: TGTGCCAGCTCTCGTTTAGCGGGATTAGAGACCGAGCAGTACTTC. Translated, it gives CASSRLAGLETEQYF.

Turning to this clone: Other nucleotide sequences from this sample produce the same CDR3. The chain has TRBV28 and TRBJ2-7, with D unresolved. Germline V gives CDR1 MDHEN, CDR2 SYDVKM. The CDR3 contains 12 residues. V lost 3 bases, J lost 3 bases, and 6 bases lay in between. CDR3 bases: TGTGCCAGCAGTTTGGGTGACTACGAGCAGTACTTC. It is translated as CASSLGDYEQYF.

This clone was observed once. The chain combines TRBV28 with TRBJ2-1, with D unclear. Germline CDR1 is MDHEN and CDR2 is SYDVKM. The CDR3 is 12 residues long. Trimming pared 6 bases from V and 10 bases from J, leaving 13 bases between. This CDR3 is CASRDGWKEQFF. The CDR3 DNA sequence: TGTGCCAGCAGGGATGGATGGAAAGAGCAGTTCTTC.

Concerning this clone: At the DNA level, this CDR3 is encoded by other sequences in the same sample as well. The rearrangement links TRBV7-2 to TRBJ1-5; D gene ambiguous. The length of the CDR3 is 13 residues. V lost 5 bases and J 0 bases, leaving 5 bases between the germline ends. CDR1 is SGHTA, CDR2 FQGNSA, per germline. The CDR3 reads CASSPGSNQPQHF. For the CDR3, the DNA is TGTGCCAGCAGCCCCGGTAGCAATCAGCCCCAGCATTTT.

The J gene is TRBJ1-5, the V gene TRBV28, with TRBD1 matching 7 bases. The CDR3 covers 14 residues. CDR1 and CDR2 (germline): MDHEN, SYDVKM. Trimming took 1 base from V and 5 from J; bases not matched to a gene: 2. The chain's CDR3 is CASSLSTGDQPQHF. The CDR3 nucleotides read TGTGCCAGCAGTTTATCCACAGGGGATCAGCCCCAGCATTTT.

The V and J genes are TRBV30 and TRBJ1-2; possibly TRBD1 for D (5 bases). The CDR3 covers 15 residues. Germline lookup yields CDR1 GTSNPN and CDR2 SVGIG (reference sequence). V dropped 4 bases and J dropped 4 bases, with 19 bases sitting between them. CDR3 nucleotide sequence: TGTGCCTGGACGAGGGAGCAGGGATTCTCCTATGGCTACACCTTC. Amino acids: CAWTREQGFSYGYTF.

The genes are TRBV7-3 and TRBJ2-1, with 9 bases lining up with TRBD2. CDR3 length equals 16 residues. CDR1 and CDR2 from the germline V gene are SGHTA and FQGTGA. V dropped 5 bases and J dropped 0; count of bases not matched to a gene: 5. CDR3 nucleotide sequence: TGTGCCAGCAGCCGGTCTAGCGGGGACTCCTACAATGAGCAGTTCTTC. Encoded protein: CASSRSSGDSYNEQFF.

The V and J genes are TRBV4-3 and TRBJ2-7; TRBD1 agrees at 7 bases. This CDR3 comprises 17 residues. Looked up from germline, CDR1 is LGHNA and CDR2 is YSLEER. Trimming removed 0 bases from V and 2 bases from J; junction bases left unmatched: 10. The CDR3 nucleotides are TGCGCCAGCAGCCAAGAACTCCGGTGGGACAGACCCTACGAGCAGTACTTC. Encoded protein: CASSQELRWDRPYEQYF.

This chain uses TRBV5-1 with TRBJ2-6, with TRBD1 matching over 7 bases. V dropped 2 bases and J dropped 3; count of bases not matched to a gene: 17. Germline CDR1 is SGHRS and CDR2 is YFSETQ. The CDR3 is 20 amino acids. This CDR3 is CASSLTKTGQNTFGANVLTF. For the CDR3, the DNA is TGCGCCAGCAGCTTAACAAAGACAGGGCAAAATACCTTTGGGGCCAACGTCCTGACTTTC.

The rearrangement links TRBV29-1 to TRBJ2-7; 8 positions agree with TRBD2. V shed 5 bases, J shed 0 bases, and the junction held 3 bases outside the gene matches. Germline values: CDR1 SQVTM, CDR2 ANQGSEA. The CDR3 totals 13 residues. CDR3 DNA: TGCAGCGTTCAGCGGGAGCCCTCCTACGAGCAGTACTTC. Translation gives CSVQREPSYEQYF.

Remarks on this clone: Germline is not matched at one junction end, which may reflect a read error. This chain connects TRBV7-9 to TRBJ2-7; weak D call: TRBD2 (5 bases). This CDR3 contains 12 residues. Germline assignment: CDR1 SEHNR and CDR2 FQNEAQ (reference sequence). The CDR3 nucleotides read TGTGCCAGCAGCTTAGAGACGGGCATGCGGGACTTC. It is translated as CASSLETGMRDF.

The V gene is TRBV5-1, the J gene TRBJ2-3, with 7 bases that match TRBD2. Losses at the gene ends were 4 bases for V and 0 bases for J; bases not matched to a gene: 5. Germline CDR1 and CDR2: SGHRS and YFSETQ. The CDR3 extends over 15 amino acids. The DNA for the CDR3 is TGCGCCAGCAGCGCCCCTAGCGGAAGCACAGATACGCAGTATTTT. It yields the protein CASSAPSGSTDTQYF.

The chain links TRBV5-6 to TRBJ2-1, with D maybe TRBD1 (6 bases). The germline V gene has CDR1 SGHDT and CDR2 YYEEEE. The CDR3 length is 13 residues. The germline V and J ends were trimmed by 3 bases and 8 bases, with 12 bases remaining between them. The CDR3 nucleotides read TGTGCCAGCAGCTCGACAGGCAGGGATGAGCAGTTCTTC. It translates to CASSSTGRDEQFF. The whole variable domain, filled in from reference TRBV5-6 and TRBJ2-1, reads DAGVTQSPTHLIKTRGQQVTLRCSPKSGHDTVSWYQQALGQGPQFIFQYYEEEERQRGNFPDRFSGHQFPNYSSELNVNALLLGDSALYLCASSSTGRDEQFFGPGTRLTVL.

The chain combines TRBV6-5 with TRBJ1-2, with D possibly matching TRBD1 (5 bases). From germline, CDR1 is MNHEY and CDR2 SVGAGI. The CDR3 spans 14 residues. V was shortened by 11 bases and J by 2 bases, with 18 bases between the two germline ends. CDR3 loop: CAAGLGVPNYGYTF. The DNA for the CDR3 is TGTGCCGCGGGGCTAGGGGTCCCGAACTATGGCTACACCTTC.

On this clone itself: Other DNA sequences from this sample encode an identical CDR3 as well. J is TRBJ1-3 and V is TRBV28; unclear D gene. The ends were cut back, 3 bases at V and 0 bases at J, with 9 bases in the middle. Germline loops: CDR1 MDHEN, CDR2 SYDVKM. This CDR3 is 15 amino acids long. CDR3 sequence (DNA): TGTGCCAGCAGTTTGAGGGCCTTCTCTGGAAACACCATATATTTT. It translates to CASSLRAFSGNTIYF. Variable domain in full (rest from reference TRBV28 and TRBJ1-3): DVKVTQSSRYLVKRTGEKVFLECVQDMDHENMFWYRQDPGLGLRLIYFSYDVKMKEKGDIPEGYSVSREKKERFSLILESASTNQTSMYLCASSLRAFSGNTIYFGEGSWLTVV.

The J gene is TRBJ2-1, the V gene TRBV6-6; D is perhaps TRBD1 (6 bases). The V end lost 7 bases, the J end lost 2 bases, and 9 bases lay between the germline ends. The CDR3 runs to 13 residues. The germline CDR1 and CDR2 sequences are MNHNY and SVGAGI (reference sequence). This CDR3 is CASTRGPYNEQFF. The DNA of the CDR3 is TGTGCCAGCACCAGGGGCCCCTACAATGAGCAGTTCTTC.

This sequence joins TRBV28 and TRBJ1-3, with D unresolved. V lost 7 bases and J 6 bases, leaving 22 bases between the germline ends. The CDR3 consists of 16 residues. The V gene's germline CDR1 is MDHEN and CDR2 SYDVKM. The DNA for the CDR3 is TGTGCCAGCAACCCTAACCCAGGCAGGTTCGAAAACACCATATATTTT. It is translated as CASNPNPGRFENTIYF.

The chain recombines TRBV7-9 with TRBJ1-1, with D perhaps TRBD1 (5 bases). This CDR3 comprises 18 residues. CDR1 is SEHNR, CDR2 FQNEAQ, per germline (reference sequence). The V and J ends lost 0 bases and 2 bases respectively, with 19 bases between them. The CDR3 reads CASSLALTWRGANTEAFF. The CDR3 DNA sequence: TGTGCCAGCAGCTTAGCGCTAACGTGGAGGGGCGCAAACACTGAAGCTTTCTTT.